Presented here are 9 T cell receptor beta chains from one specimen sequenced in a study of blood T cell repertoires in COVID-19. The protocol was immunoSEQ multiplex PCR, while the TCRdb copy is restricted to in-frame clones and leaves out a portion. There are 80,000 to 100,000 clones in the sample; around 96% occur only once, and approximately 4.2% lies in the top ten. Material for sequencing was peripheral blood. All receptors derive from a human donor with active COVID-19. The donor label of this sample is uncertain.

The rearrangement joins TRBV10-2 to TRBJ2-4; 12 bases fit TRBD2. With V trimmed by 3 bases and J by 2 bases, 5 bases remained unmatched. CDR3 size: 17 residues. The V gene's germline CDR1 is WSHSY and CDR2 SAAADI. CDR3 residues: CASSDLAGGPTKNIQYF. CDR3 in DNA: TGCGCCAGCAGTGATCTAGCGGGAGGGCCAACCAAAAACATTCAGTACTTC.

The chain carries TRBV4-2 and TRBJ1-4, with D perhaps TRBD1 (5 bases). The CDR3 sequence is 15 residues long. V lost 5 bases and J 0 bases, leaving 10 bases between the germline ends. Looked up from germline, CDR1 is LGHNA and CDR2 is YNFKEQ. CDR3 bases: TGTGCCAGCAGCGGGGGGAGTTCAACTAATGAAAAACTGTTTTTT. This encodes CASSGGSSTNEKLFF.

The chain links TRBV10-1 to TRBJ2-7; D might be TRBD1 (7 bases). The CDR3 consists of 16 residues. CDR1 is WNHNN, CDR2 SYGVQD, per germline (reference sequence). Trimming removed 9 bases from V and 0 bases from J, with 21 bases in between. CDR3 DNA: TGCGCCAGGGCGGGGACAGACCCTATATCCTCCTACGAGCAGTACTTC. Residues: CARAGTDPISSYEQYF.

The gene calls are TRBV4-2 and TRBJ2-6; 8 bases map to TRBD1. In germline, CDR1 is LGHNA, CDR2 YNFKEQ. The CDR3 sequence is 19 residues long. V was pared by 1 base and J by 2 bases, with 10 bases of the junction left unmatched. CDR3 DNA sequence: TGTGCCAGCAGCCAAGGAGCCGGGACAGGACACGCTGGGGCCAACGTCCTGACTTTC. Amino acids: CASSQGAGTGHAGANVLTF.

The chain employs TRBV19 and TRBJ1-2; maybe TRBD1 (6 bases). V was cut by 5 bases and J by 6 bases, with 13 bases left in between. The germline V gene has CDR1 LNHDA and CDR2 SQIVND (reference sequence). The CDR3 extends over 13 amino acids. CDR3 in DNA: TGTGCCAGTAGTTGGGACACCTTACATGGCTACACCTTC. It translates to CASSWDTLHGYTF.

In its sample, this clone was seen once. The chain is built from TRBV9 and TRBJ2-3, with a weak D call TRBD2 (7 bases). Between the trimmed V and J ends, which lost 0 bases and 6 bases, there was a span of 17 bases. In germline, CDR1 is SGDLS, CDR2 YYNGEE. CDR3 length equals 16 residues. CDR3 sequence (DNA): TGTGCCAGCAGCGTAGGCCGGGGGGCCGGGTCGGATACGCAGTATTTT. This translates into CASSVGRGAGSDTQYF.

The chain carries TRBV9 and TRBJ1-6; D remains ambiguous. V was trimmed by 2 bases and J by 8 bases, leaving 11 bases between them. Germline lookup yields CDR1 SGDLS and CDR2 YYNGEE. This CDR3 is 14 amino acids long. The CDR3 DNA is TGTGCCAGCAGCGTCAGGCAGCTCGATTCACCCCTCCACTTT. Amino acids: CASSVRQLDSPLHF.

The chain links TRBV20-1 to TRBJ2-7, with no clear D. The CDR3 is made up of 11 amino acids. Trimming removed 3 bases from V and 1 base from J, with 4 bases in between. Germline V gene lookup returns CDR1 DFQATT and CDR2 SNEGSKA (reference sequence). The CDR3: CSASSSYEQYF. The CDR3 DNA reads TGCAGTGCTAGTTCATCCTACGAGCAGTACTTC.

The chain joins TRBV7-9 to TRBJ1-2; 7 bases are a match to TRBD1. V trimming: 6 bases; J trimming: 1 base; junction bases outside the gene matches: 8. Germline V gives CDR1 SEHNR, CDR2 FQNEAQ (reference sequence). This CDR3 region has 15 residues. CDR3 bases: TGTGCCAGCAGTCGACAGGGAGTCGATAACTATGGCTACACCTTC. Translating it yields CASSRQGVDNYGYTF.